This TCR beta chain appears in the sequencing data of a study of high-grade serous ovarian cancer treatment subgroups. As for the study in general: Mean per sample: around 14,000 reads, some 7,300 unique TCR beta rearrangements.

Of note for this clone: Antigen specificity is unknown.

The tumor samples were collected prior to definitive surgery or chemotherapy. Overall study results and limits: Same-patient tumor repertoires overlapped at roughly 0.1 to 0.85; different patients barely overlapped. Bulk tumor TCR sequencing gave no spatial information.

V lost 6 bases, J lost 1 base, and 8 bases stayed unmatched. The CDR3 contains 15 residues. Germline V CDR1 and CDR2: SNHLY, FYNNEI. Only in-frame clones appear in the TCRdb table, and some are missing; sequencing was by immunoSEQ multiplex PCR. There are 30,000 or so clones in the sample; around 84% occur only once, and approximately 2.3% lies in the top ten. This TCR was recovered from a human donor with high-grade serous ovarian cancer. Sample: tumor tissue. The rearrangement links TRBV2 to TRBJ2-7; 8 bases fit TRBD2. CDR3 sequence: CASRESSGPSYEQYF. CDR3 nucleotides: TGTGCCAGCAGGGAATCTAGCGGGCCTTCCTACGAGCAGTACTTC.